The rows below give T cell receptor beta chains drawn from one sample of a study of T cell repertoires in cytomegalovirus infection. TCRdb used MiXCR to reprocess the reads, holding one entry per CDR3 protein. The data contain about half a million distinct CDR3 sequences, roughly a third of them singletons. No antigens are known for them. The sample in question was cultured PBMCs, obtained from culture after CMV antigen stimulation. Source of these receptors: a human donor in good health (CMV status not recorded). Some clones in this sample may be carry-over from other donors' samples. The CDR3 runs from the conserved cysteine through the conserved F or W. Fields, in order: D gene, V gene, J gene, clone size, CDR3 protein, CDR3 DNA. D genes are given only for firm matches. Not all rows give a size; the values are once, few, many and, for expanded clones, a class.

D gene: .
V gene: TRBV29-1
J gene: TRBJ1-1
clone size: few
CDR3 protein: CSVGLTGNTEAFF
CDR3 DNA: TGCAGCGTTGGACTCACGGGGAACACTGAAGCTTTCTTT

D gene: .
V gene: TRBV7-9
J gene: TRBJ1-1
clone size: few
CDR3 protein: CASSPGWGGDTEAFF
CDR3 DNA: TGTGCCAGCAGCCCAGGCTGGGGAGGGGACACTGAAGCTTTCTTT

D gene: TRBD2
V gene: TRBV5-1
J gene: TRBJ2-1
clone size: .
CDR3 protein: CASSPGTSANNEQFF
CDR3 DNA: TGCGCCAGCAGCCCCGGGACTAGCGCTAACAATGAGCAGTTCTTC

D gene: .
V gene: TRBV20-1
J gene: TRBJ2-1
clone size: .
CDR3 protein: CSASPTYNEQFF
CDR3 DNA: TGCAGTGCTAGTCCCACCTACAATGAGCAGTTCTTC

D gene: .
V gene: TRBV28
J gene: TRBJ2-5
clone size: .
CDR3 protein: CASSARWGDSKETQYF
CDR3 DNA: TGTGCCAGCAGTGCTAGGTGGGGGGATAGCAAAGAGACCCAGTACTTC

D gene: TRBD2
V gene: TRBV4-1
J gene: TRBJ2-7
clone size: .
CDR3 protein: CASSPTSGGYHEQYF
CDR3 DNA: TGCGCCAGCAGCCCTACTAGCGGGGGGTACCACGAGCAGTACTTC

D gene: TRBD1
V gene: TRBV18
J gene: TRBJ1-2
clone size: .
CDR3 protein: CASSSRDSHGYTF
CDR3 DNA: TGTGCCAGCTCATCTCGGGACAGTCATGGCTACACCTTC

D gene: .
V gene: TRBV10-3
J gene: TRBJ2-7
clone size: .
CDR3 protein: CAISPLIGQEDFYEQYF
CDR3 DNA: TGTGCCATCAGCCCACTAATCGGGCAAGAAGATTTCTACGAGCAGTACTTC

D gene: TRBD2
V gene: TRBV6-5
J gene: TRBJ2-7
clone size: .
CDR3 protein: CASKGGSYEQYF
CDR3 DNA: TGTGCCAGCAAGGGCGGGAGCTACGAGCAGTACTTC

D gene: TRBD1
V gene: TRBV4-1
J gene: TRBJ1-4
clone size: few
CDR3 protein: CASSLQGTGWGEKLFF
CDR3 DNA: TGCGCCAGCAGCCTTCAAGGGACAGGGTGGGGTGAAAAACTGTTTTTT

D gene: .
V gene: TRBV25-1
J gene: TRBJ2-1
clone size: .
CDR3 protein: CATFPSGTGRNEQFF
CDR3 DNA: TGTGCCACCTTTCCAAGCGGGACAGGCAGAAATGAGCAGTTCTTC

D gene: TRBD2
V gene: TRBV5-1
J gene: TRBJ2-1
clone size: .
CDR3 protein: CASSKNQREFLWEQFF
CDR3 DNA: TGCGCCAGCAGCAAGAACCAGCGGGAGTTTTTGTGGGAGCAGTTCTTC

D gene: TRBD1
V gene: TRBV12-3/TRBV12-4
J gene: TRBJ1-5
clone size: once
CDR3 protein: CASSLRTGSSQPQHF
CDR3 DNA: TGTGCCAGCAGTTTAAGGACAGGGAGTAGTCAGCCCCAGCATTTT

D gene: TRBD1
V gene: TRBV6-2/TRBV6-3
J gene: TRBJ2-1
clone size: few
CDR3 protein: CASRRLYRGKLNNEQFF
CDR3 DNA: TGTGCCAGCAGGCGATTGTACAGGGGGAAACTAAACAATGAGCAGTTCTTC

D gene: .
V gene: TRBV15
J gene: TRBJ1-1
clone size: .
CDR3 protein: CATRGERGIGAEAFF
CDR3 DNA: TGTGCCACCAGGGGGGAGAGAGGGATTGGCGCTGAAGCTTTCTTT

D gene: .
V gene: TRBV6-5
J gene: TRBJ2-5
clone size: .
CDR3 protein: CASSYSAGQETQYF
CDR3 DNA: TGTGCCAGCAGTTACTCTGCCGGACAAGAGACCCAGTACTTC

D gene: .
V gene: TRBV7-9
J gene: TRBJ1-1
clone size: .
CDR3 protein: CASSLPKEGAFF
CDR3 DNA: TGTGCCAGCAGCCTACCTAAGGAGGGGGCTTTCTTT

D gene: .
V gene: TRBV7-8
J gene: TRBJ1-5
clone size: few
CDR3 protein: CASSRQAEASNQPQHF
CDR3 DNA: TGTGCCAGCAGCCGTCAGGCAGAGGCTAGCAATCAGCCCCAGCATTTT

D gene: .
V gene: TRBV12-3/TRBV12-4
J gene: TRBJ1-4
clone size: many
CDR3 protein: CASSLKGGRGNEKLFF
CDR3 DNA: TGTGCCAGCAGTTTAAAGGGTGGCAGGGGTAATGAAAAACTGTTTTTT

D gene: .
V gene: TRBV6-1
J gene: TRBJ1-1
clone size: .
CDR3 protein: CASSAEPGANTEAFF
CDR3 DNA: TGTGCCAGCAGCGCTGAGCCGGGGGCAAACACTGAAGCTTTCTTT

D gene: TRBD2
V gene: TRBV2
J gene: TRBJ2-2
clone size: .
CDR3 protein: CASSGTSGRPAGELFF
CDR3 DNA: TGTGCCAGCAGTGGGACTAGCGGGAGACCCGCCGGGGAGCTGTTTTTT

D gene: TRBD2
V gene: TRBV7-2
J gene: TRBJ2-1
clone size: .
CDR3 protein: CASSARLALIF
CDR3 DNA: TGTGCCAGCAGCGCCCGACTAGCGTTGATCTTC

D gene: TRBD1
V gene: TRBV7-9
J gene: TRBJ2-7
clone size: .
CDR3 protein: CASSLYAGTGSYEQYF
CDR3 DNA: TGTGCCAGCAGCTTGTATGCCGGGACAGGTTCCTACGAGCAGTACTTC

D gene: TRBD2
V gene: TRBV7-2
J gene: TRBJ2-7
clone size: many
CDR3 protein: CASGWPGGVVEQYF
CDR3 DNA: TGTGCCAGCGGGTGGCCGGGAGGGGTTGTCGAGCAGTACTTC

D gene: TRBD2
V gene: TRBV6-2/TRBV6-3
J gene: TRBJ2-1
clone size: .
CDR3 protein: CASKGGRDNEQFF
CDR3 DNA: TGTGCCAGCAAGGGCGGGAGGGACAATGAGCAGTTCTTC

D gene: .
V gene: TRBV7-2
J gene: TRBJ2-3
clone size: many
CDR3 protein: CASSLALISTDTQYF
CDR3 DNA: TGTGCCAGCAGCTTAGCTCTGATTAGCACAGATACGCAGTATTTT

D gene: TRBD1
V gene: TRBV10-3
J gene: TRBJ2-1
clone size: few
CDR3 protein: CAISERGTGYNEQFF
CDR3 DNA: TGTGCCATCAGTGAGAGGGGGACAGGTTACAATGAGCAGTTCTTC

D gene: TRBD1
V gene: TRBV30
J gene: TRBJ1-1
clone size: .
CDR3 protein: CAWSGLTGGNTEAFF
CDR3 DNA: TGTGCCTGGAGTGGGCTTACAGGGGGAAACACTGAAGCTTTCTTT

D gene: TRBD2
V gene: TRBV7-2
J gene: TRBJ2-3
clone size: many
CDR3 protein: CASRTSGGTDTQYF
CDR3 DNA: TGTGCCAGCAGAACTAGCGGGGGGACAGATACGCAGTATTTT

D gene: TRBD1
V gene: TRBV6-5
J gene: TRBJ2-3
clone size: .
CDR3 protein: CASSSGQGASTDTQYF
CDR3 DNA: TGTGCCAGCAGTTCTGGACAGGGGGCTAGCACAGATACGCAGTATTTT

D gene: TRBD1
V gene: TRBV7-2
J gene: TRBJ1-5
clone size: .
CDR3 protein: CASSLGTGRPQHF
CDR3 DNA: TGTGCCAGCAGCCTAGGGACAGGGCGGCCCCAGCATTTT

D gene: .
V gene: TRBV19
J gene: TRBJ2-6
clone size: .
CDR3 protein: CASSTGDGANVLTF
CDR3 DNA: TGTGCCAGTAGTACAGGGGATGGGGCCAACGTCCTGACTTTC

D gene: .
V gene: TRBV20-1
J gene: TRBJ2-7
clone size: .
CDR3 protein: CSALLANSYEQYF
CDR3 DNA: TGCAGTGCCCTATTAGCGAACTCCTACGAGCAGTACTTC

D gene: .
V gene: TRBV11-3
J gene: TRBJ2-6
clone size: .
CDR3 protein: CASSFPVSNSFGANVLTF
CDR3 DNA: TGTGCCAGCAGCTTCCCAGTGTCTAACTCGTTCGGGGCCAACGTCCTGACTTTC

D gene: .
V gene: TRBV19
J gene: TRBJ1-1
clone size: .
CDR3 protein: CATTGQTNEAFF
CDR3 DNA: TGTGCCACCACCGGACAGACCAATGAAGCTTTCTTT